These 14 T cell receptor beta chains share one sample of origin, sequenced in a study of memory CD4+ T cells and cytomegalovirus serostatus. TCRdb's copy holds only in-frame clones and misses some; the assay was immunoSEQ multiplex PCR. The table lists about 75,000 clones, roughly 78% of them singletons, with around 2.6% in the top ten. Single viable CD3+CD4+CD8-CD45RO+ cells were sorted as the memory CD4+ T cells. The material sequenced was memory CD4+ T cells from blood. The receptors were sampled from an adult in good health and CMV-seropositive.

The chain couples TRBV19 to TRBJ1-5, with D perhaps matching TRBD1 (5 bases). Deletions cut 7 bases from V and 6 bases from J, with 22 bases between. The germline gives CDR1 LNHDA, CDR2 SQIVND (reference sequence). This CDR3 has 16 residues. The CDR3 nucleotides are TGTGCCAGTACCTTAGGGGTTCTGGGGTGGGGTCAGCCCCAGCATTTT. This encodes CASTLGVLGWGQPQHF.

The DNA for the CDR3 is TGTGCCAGCAGCAAAGAAGGGGGAAGGGAAAAACTGTTTTTT. Translating it yields CASSKEGGREKLFF. This chain uses TRBV11-1 with TRBJ1-4; the D gene is possibly TRBD1 (6 bases). The CDR3 has 14 amino acids. Trimming stripped 5 bases from V and 8 bases from J, with 15 bases between. The germline V gene encodes CDR1 SGHAT and CDR2 FQDESV (reference sequence).

The chain uses TRBV19 and TRBJ1-1; D is ambiguous. CDR1 and CDR2 from the germline V gene are LNHDA and SQIVND (reference sequence). This CDR3 has 11 amino acids. The ends were cut back, 4 bases at V and 9 bases at J, with 9 bases in the middle. The CDR3 nucleotides read TGTGCCAGTAGTACATGGAACAAAGCTTTCTTT. Its protein product is CASSTWNKAFF.

This clone was detected once. V usage is TRBV19 and J usage is TRBJ2-7; 7 bases align to TRBD1. The germline V gene has CDR1 LNHDA and CDR2 SQIVND (reference sequence). The CDR3 covers 14 residues. V trimming: 3 bases; J trimming: 0 bases; junction bases outside the gene matches: 2. CDR3 coding DNA: TGTGCCAGTAGTATCCGGGACAGCTCCTACGAGCAGTACTTC. Translating it yields CASSIRDSSYEQYF. The full variable domain, its missing parts supplied by reference TRBV19 and TRBJ2-7, is DGGITQSPKYLFRKEGQNVTLSCEQNLNHDAMYWYRQDPGQGLRLIYYSQIVNDFQKGDIAEGYSVSREKKESFPLTVTSAQKNPTAFYLCASSIRDSSYEQYFGPGTRLTVT.

The chain recombines TRBV7-2 with TRBJ2-1, with TRBD2 identical over 13 bases. This CDR3 region has 16 residues. Germline V gene sequence: CDR1 SGHTA, CDR2 FQGNSA. Trimming at V came to 4 bases and at J to 7 bases, leaving 7 bases not matched to a gene. CDR3 region: CASSSRTSGSLNEQFF. DNA for the CDR3: TGTGCCAGCAGCTCAAGGACTAGCGGGAGTTTGAATGAGCAGTTCTTC. The full variable domain, with the rest looked up from reference TRBV7-2 and TRBJ2-1, is GAGVSQSPSNKVTEKGKDVELRCDPISGHTALYWYRQSLGQGLEFLIYFQGNSAPDKSGLPSDRFSAERTGGSVSTLTIQRTQQEDSAVYLCASSSRTSGSLNEQFFGPGTRLTVL.

Here the CDR3 reads CASSPRGVRGIGYTF. CDR3 coding DNA: TGTGCCAGCAGCCCCCGTGGGGTCAGGGGGATTGGCTACACCTTC. V gene TRBV7-9 combines with J gene TRBJ1-2; 7 positions match TRBD1. After removal of 5 bases from V and 7 bases from J, the junction contained 13 bases not matched to a gene. Per germline, CDR1 SEHNR and CDR2 FQNEAQ (reference sequence). This CDR3 region has 15 residues.

The CDR3: CASSNQDVLRRNTIYF. The CDR3, as DNA: TGTGCCAGCAGCAATCAGGACGTCCTTAGAAGAAACACCATATATTTT. This chain connects TRBV5-6 to TRBJ1-3; the D is unclear. V was cut by 4 bases and J by 5 bases, with 19 bases left in between. Germline CDR1 is SGHDT and CDR2 is YYEEEE. This CDR3 spans 16 amino acids. The whole variable domain, remainder taken from reference TRBV5-6 and TRBJ1-3, is DAGVTQSPTHLIKTRGQQVTLRCSPKSGHDTVSWYQQALGQGPQFIFQYYEEEERQRGNFPDRFSGHQFPNYSSELNVNALLLGDSALYLCASSNQDVLRRNTIYFGEGSWLTVV.

This clone was detected a few times. The gene calls are TRBV19 and TRBJ1-6; no definite D call. Germline V gene lookup returns CDR1 LNHDA and CDR2 SQIVND (reference sequence). V lost 8 bases to trimming and J lost 8 bases, with 13 bases between them. CDR3 length equals 13 residues. CDR3 sequence reads: CASVENRYSPLHF. CDR3 nucleotide sequence: TGTGCCAGTGTGGAAAACCGGTATTCACCCCTCCACTTT.

The rearrangement joins TRBV29-1 to TRBJ1-3, with no clear D. Germline V lookup: CDR1 SQVTM, CDR2 ANQGSEA. The CDR3 is 14 amino acids. V gave up 0 bases and J gave up 0 bases, with 6 bases separating them. CDR3 protein: CSVEDQYSGNTIYF. DNA for the CDR3: TGCAGCGTTGAAGATCAGTACTCTGGAAACACCATATATTTT.

About this clone: This sample also contains other DNA sequences that code for the same CDR3. The chain carries TRBV10-1 and TRBJ2-1; tentative D call: TRBD1 (5 bases). The germline V and J ends were trimmed by 3 bases and 4 bases, with 10 bases remaining between them. The CDR3 is 14 amino acids. Germline V gene data show CDR1 as WNHNN and CDR2 as SYGVQD (reference sequence). In DNA, the CDR3 is TGCGCCAGCAGTGAACAGGTTGAATACAATGAGCAGTTCTTC. It yields the protein CASSEQVEYNEQFF.

The chain employs TRBV5-4 and TRBJ1-1; D is unclear. The V gene's germline CDR1 is SGHNT and CDR2 YYREEE (reference sequence). The CDR3 length is 13 residues. Trimming took off 4 bases at V and 1 base at J, with 8 bases between the two ends. The CDR3: CASSLDPNTEAFF. The DNA for the CDR3 is TGTGCCAGCAGCCTCGATCCGAACACTGAAGCTTTCTTT.

CDR3 sequence (DNA): TGTGCCAGCAGTCTCGGACAGGGGAACACTGAAGCTTTCTTT. Its protein is CASSLGQGNTEAFF. V usage is TRBV28 and J usage is TRBJ1-1; TRBD1 agrees at 8 bases. Germline V gives CDR1 MDHEN, CDR2 SYDVKM. The CDR3 loop spans 14 amino acids. The V and J ends lost 5 bases and 1 base, in that order; junction bases with no gene match: 3.

As for this clone: This sample also contains other DNA sequences that code for the same CDR3. V gene TRBV27 combines with J gene TRBJ1-1; D unclear. V dropped 5 bases and J dropped 3 bases, with 10 bases sitting between them. Per germline, CDR1 MNHEY and CDR2 SMNVEV (reference sequence). CDR3 length: 13 residues. The DNA for the CDR3 is TGTGCCAGCAGTCTACGCCGGGACACTGAAGCTTTCTTT. Its translation is CASSLRRDTEAFF.

In its sample, this clone was seen once. The chain uses TRBV2 and TRBJ1-2; 7 nucleotides agree with TRBD1. Germline assignment: CDR1 SNHLY and CDR2 FYNNEI. The CDR3 consists of 13 residues. V shed 6 bases and J 8 bases; nucleotides not matched to a gene: 9. The CDR3 DNA follows: TGTGCCAGCAGCGGGGACAGCTTGGGAGGCTACACCTTC. This encodes CASSGDSLGGYTF. Looking up the rest from reference TRBV2 and TRBJ1-2 gives the full variable domain: EPEVTQTPSHQVTQMGQEVILRCVPISNHLYFYWYRQILGQKVEFLVSFYNNEISEKSEIFDDQFSVERPDGSNFTLKIRSTKLEDSAMYFCASSGDSLGGYTFGSGTRLTVV.